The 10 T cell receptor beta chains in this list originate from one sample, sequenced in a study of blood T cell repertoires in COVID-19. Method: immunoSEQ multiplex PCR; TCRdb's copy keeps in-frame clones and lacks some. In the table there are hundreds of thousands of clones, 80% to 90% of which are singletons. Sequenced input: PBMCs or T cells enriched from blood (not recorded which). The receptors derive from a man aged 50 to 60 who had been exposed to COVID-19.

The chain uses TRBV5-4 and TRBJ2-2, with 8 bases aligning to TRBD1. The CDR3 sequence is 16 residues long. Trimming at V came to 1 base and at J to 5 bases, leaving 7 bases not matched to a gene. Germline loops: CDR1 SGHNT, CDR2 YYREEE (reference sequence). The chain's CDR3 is CASSLWQGARTGELFF. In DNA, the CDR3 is TGTGCCAGCAGCTTGTGGCAGGGGGCAAGGACCGGGGAGCTGTTTTTT.

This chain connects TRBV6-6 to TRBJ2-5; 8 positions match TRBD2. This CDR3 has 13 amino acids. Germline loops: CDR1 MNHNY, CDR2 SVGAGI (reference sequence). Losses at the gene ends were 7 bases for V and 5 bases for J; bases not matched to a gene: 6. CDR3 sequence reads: CASTAASGETQYF. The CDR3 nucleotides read TGTGCCAGCACGGCGGCTAGCGGGGAGACCCAGTACTTC.

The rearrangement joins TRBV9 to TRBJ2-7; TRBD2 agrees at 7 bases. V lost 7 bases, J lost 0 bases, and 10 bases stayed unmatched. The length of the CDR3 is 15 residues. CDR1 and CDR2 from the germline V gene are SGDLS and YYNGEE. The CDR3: CASAVGSSGSYEQYF. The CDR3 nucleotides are TGTGCCAGCGCCGTGGGGTCTAGCGGCTCCTACGAGCAGTACTTC.

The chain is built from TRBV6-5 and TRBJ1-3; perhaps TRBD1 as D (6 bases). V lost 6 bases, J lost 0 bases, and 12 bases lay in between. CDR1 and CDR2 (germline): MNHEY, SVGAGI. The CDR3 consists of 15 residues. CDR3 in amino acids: CASRKDRLSGNTIYF. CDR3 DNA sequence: TGTGCCAGCAGAAAAGACAGGCTCTCTGGAAACACCATATATTTT.

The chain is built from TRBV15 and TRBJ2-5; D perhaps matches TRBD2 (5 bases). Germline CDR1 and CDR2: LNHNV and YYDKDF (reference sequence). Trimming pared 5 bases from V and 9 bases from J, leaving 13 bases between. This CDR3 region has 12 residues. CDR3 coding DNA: TGTGCCACCAGCCGATTAAAGGAGGCCCAGTACTTC. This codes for CATSRLKEAQYF.

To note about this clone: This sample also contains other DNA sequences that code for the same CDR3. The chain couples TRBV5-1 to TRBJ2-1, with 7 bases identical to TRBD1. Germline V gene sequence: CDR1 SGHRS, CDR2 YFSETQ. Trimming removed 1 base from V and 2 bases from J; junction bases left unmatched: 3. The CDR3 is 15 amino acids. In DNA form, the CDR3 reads TGCGCCAGCAGCTTGAGACAGGGCCCCTACAATGAGCAGTTCTTC. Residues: CASSLRQGPYNEQFF.

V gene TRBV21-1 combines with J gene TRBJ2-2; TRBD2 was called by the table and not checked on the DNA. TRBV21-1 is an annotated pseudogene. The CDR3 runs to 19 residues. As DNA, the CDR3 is TGTGCCAGCAGGGTCCCGGAGGAGGGAATTACATCGAACACCGGGGAGCTGTTTTTT. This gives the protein CASRVPEEGITSNTGELFF.

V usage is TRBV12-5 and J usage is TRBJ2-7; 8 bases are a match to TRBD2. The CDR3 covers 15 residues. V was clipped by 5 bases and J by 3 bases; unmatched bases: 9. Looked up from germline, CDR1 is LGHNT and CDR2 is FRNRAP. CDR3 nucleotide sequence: TGTGCTAGTGGTCTCACCCGACTAGCGTTCTACGAGCAGTACTTC. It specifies CASGLTRLAFYEQYF.

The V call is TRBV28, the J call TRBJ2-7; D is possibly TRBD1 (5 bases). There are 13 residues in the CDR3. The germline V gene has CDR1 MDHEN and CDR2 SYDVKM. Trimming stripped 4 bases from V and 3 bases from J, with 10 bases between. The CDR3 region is CASSSGHSYEQYF. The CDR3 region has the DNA TGTGCCAGCAGTTCAGGGCATAGCTACGAGCAGTACTTC.

The CDR3 here is CASSPTPGFAYEQYF. The CDR3, as DNA: TGTGCCAGCAGTCCAACCCCAGGGTTTGCCTACGAGCAGTACTTC. The chain links TRBV5-5 to TRBJ2-7; TRBD1 is a possible D gene (5 bases). Germline V gene lookup returns CDR1 SGHKS and CDR2 YYEKEE (reference sequence). The V end was cut by 5 bases, the J end by 2 bases, with 17 bases between. The CDR3 extends over 15 amino acids.